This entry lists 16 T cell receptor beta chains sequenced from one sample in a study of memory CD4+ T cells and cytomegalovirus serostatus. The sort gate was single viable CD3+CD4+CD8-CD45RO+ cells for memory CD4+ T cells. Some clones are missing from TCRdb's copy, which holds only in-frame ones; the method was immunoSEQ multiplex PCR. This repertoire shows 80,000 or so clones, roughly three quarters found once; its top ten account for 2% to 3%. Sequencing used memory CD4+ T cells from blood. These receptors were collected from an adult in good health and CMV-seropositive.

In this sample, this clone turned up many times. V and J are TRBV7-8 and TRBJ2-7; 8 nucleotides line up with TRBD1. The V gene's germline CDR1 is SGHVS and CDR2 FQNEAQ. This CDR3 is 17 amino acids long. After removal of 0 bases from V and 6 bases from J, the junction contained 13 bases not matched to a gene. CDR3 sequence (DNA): TGTGCCAGCAGCTTAGCTACGGGACAGGCCTCCCTTGTCGAGCAGTACGTC. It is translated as CASSLATGQASLVEQYV.

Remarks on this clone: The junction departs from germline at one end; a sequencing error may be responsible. Written as DNA, the CDR3 is TGTGCTAGCAGCTTAGGTGGCTACACCTTC. Its protein product is CASSLGGYTF. The rearrangement joins TRBV7-7 to TRBJ1-2; D gene ambiguous. The germline V gene encodes CDR1 SSHAT and CDR2 FNYEAQ (reference sequence). The CDR3 runs 10 residues.

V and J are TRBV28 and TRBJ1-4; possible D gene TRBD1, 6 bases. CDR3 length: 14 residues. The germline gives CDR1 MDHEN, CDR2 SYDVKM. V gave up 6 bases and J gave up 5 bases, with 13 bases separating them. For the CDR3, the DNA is TGTGCCAGCAGCCAGACAGGATCAAATGAAAAACTGTTTTTT. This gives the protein CASSQTGSNEKLFF.

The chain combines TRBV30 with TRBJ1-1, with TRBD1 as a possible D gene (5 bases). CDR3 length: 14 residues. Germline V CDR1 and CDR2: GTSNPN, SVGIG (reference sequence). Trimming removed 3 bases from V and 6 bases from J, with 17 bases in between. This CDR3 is CAWRGRGGYAEAFF. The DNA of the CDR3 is TGTGCCTGGAGGGGGCGGGGAGGTTACGCTGAAGCTTTCTTT.

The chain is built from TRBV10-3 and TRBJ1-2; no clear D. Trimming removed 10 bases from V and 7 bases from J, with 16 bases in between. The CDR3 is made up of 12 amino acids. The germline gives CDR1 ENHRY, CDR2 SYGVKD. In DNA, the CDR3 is TGTGCCACGGGGAGGACTATTCTTGGCTACACCTTC. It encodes CATGRTILGYTF.

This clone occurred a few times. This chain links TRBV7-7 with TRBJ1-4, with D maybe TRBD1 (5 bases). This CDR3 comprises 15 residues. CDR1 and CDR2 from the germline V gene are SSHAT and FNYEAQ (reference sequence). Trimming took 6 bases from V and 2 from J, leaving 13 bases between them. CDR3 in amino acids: CASSYRDRTNEKLFF. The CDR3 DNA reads TGTGCCAGCAGTTACCGGGACCGGACTAATGAAAAACTGTTTTTT.

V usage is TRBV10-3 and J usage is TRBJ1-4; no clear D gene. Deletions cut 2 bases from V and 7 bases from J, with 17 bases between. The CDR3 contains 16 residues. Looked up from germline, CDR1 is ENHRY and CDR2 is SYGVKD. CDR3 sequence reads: CAISESRYRHGEKLFF. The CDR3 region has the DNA TGTGCCATCAGTGAGAGTCGATATAGGCACGGTGAAAAACTGTTTTTT.

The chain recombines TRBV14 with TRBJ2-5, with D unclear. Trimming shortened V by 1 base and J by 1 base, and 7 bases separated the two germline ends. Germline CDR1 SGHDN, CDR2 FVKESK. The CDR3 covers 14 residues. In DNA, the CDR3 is TGTGCCAGCAGCCAAGGAATCATCCAAGAGACCCAGTACTTC. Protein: CASSQGIIQETQYF.

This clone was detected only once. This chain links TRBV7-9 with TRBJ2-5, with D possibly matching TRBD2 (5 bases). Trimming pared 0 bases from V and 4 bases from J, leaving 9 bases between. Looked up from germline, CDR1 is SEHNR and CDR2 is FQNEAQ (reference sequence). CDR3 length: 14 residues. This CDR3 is CASSLAVAGETQYF. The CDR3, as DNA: TGTGCCAGCAGCTTAGCAGTGGCGGGAGAGACCCAGTACTTC.

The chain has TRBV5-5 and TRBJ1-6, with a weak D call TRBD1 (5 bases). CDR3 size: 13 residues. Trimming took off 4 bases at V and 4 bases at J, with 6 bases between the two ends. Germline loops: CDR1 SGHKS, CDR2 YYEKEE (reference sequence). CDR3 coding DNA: TGTGCCAGCAGCGGACATTATAATTCACCCCTCCACTTT. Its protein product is CASSGHYNSPLHF.

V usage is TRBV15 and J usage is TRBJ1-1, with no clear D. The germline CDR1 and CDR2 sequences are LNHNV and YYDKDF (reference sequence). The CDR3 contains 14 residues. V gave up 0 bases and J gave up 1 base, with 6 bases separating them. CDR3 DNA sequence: TGTGCCACCAGCAGAGATTGGGGGAACACTGAAGCTTTCTTT. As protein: CATSRDWGNTEAFF.

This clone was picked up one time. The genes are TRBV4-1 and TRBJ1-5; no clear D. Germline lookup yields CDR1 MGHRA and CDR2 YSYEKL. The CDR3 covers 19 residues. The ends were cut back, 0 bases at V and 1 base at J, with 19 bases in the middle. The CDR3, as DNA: TGCGCCAGCAGCCAAGATCGTGTAGGTGGGCCGAGGAGCAATCAGCCCCAGCATTTT. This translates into CASSQDRVGGPRSNQPQHF.

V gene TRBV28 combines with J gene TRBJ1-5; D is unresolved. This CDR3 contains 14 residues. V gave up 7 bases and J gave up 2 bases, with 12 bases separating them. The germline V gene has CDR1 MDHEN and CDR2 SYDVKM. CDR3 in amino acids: CASIKPVGNQPQHF. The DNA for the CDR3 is TGTGCCAGCATAAAACCGGTGGGCAATCAGCCCCAGCATTTT. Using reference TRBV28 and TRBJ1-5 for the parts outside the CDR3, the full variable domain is DVKVTQSSRYLVKRTGEKVFLECVQDMDHENMFWYRQDPGLGLRLIYFSYDVKMKEKGDIPEGYSVSREKKERFSLILESASTNQTSMYLCASIKPVGNQPQHFGDGTRLSIL.

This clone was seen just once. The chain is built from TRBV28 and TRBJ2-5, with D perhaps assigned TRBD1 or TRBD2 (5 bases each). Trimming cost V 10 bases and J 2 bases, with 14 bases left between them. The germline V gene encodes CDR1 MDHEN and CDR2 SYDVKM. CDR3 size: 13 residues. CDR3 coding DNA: TGTGCCACCGGGGACGGAGCTCAAGAGACCCAGTACTTC. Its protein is CATGDGAQETQYF.

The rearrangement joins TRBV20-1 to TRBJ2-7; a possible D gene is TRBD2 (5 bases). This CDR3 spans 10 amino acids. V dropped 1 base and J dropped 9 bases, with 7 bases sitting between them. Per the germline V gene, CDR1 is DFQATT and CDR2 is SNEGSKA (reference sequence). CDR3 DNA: TGCAGTGCTAGAGTCGAGGGGCAGTACTTC. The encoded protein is CSARVEGQYF.

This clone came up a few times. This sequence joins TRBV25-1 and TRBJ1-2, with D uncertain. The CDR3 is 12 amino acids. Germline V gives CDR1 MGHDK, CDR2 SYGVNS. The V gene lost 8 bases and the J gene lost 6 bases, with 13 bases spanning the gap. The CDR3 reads CASSPGEDGYTF. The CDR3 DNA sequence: TGTGCCAGCTCCCCTGGGGAGGATGGCTACACCTTC.